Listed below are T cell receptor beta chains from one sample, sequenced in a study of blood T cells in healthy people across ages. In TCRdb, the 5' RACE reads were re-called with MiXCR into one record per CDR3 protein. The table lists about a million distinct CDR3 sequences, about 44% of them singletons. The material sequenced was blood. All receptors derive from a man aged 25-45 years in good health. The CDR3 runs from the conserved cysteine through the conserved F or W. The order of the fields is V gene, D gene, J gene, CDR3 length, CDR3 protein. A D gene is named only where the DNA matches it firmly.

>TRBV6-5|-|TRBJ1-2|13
CASSYEINYGYTF
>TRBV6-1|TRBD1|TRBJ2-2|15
CASSVRQGGTGELFF
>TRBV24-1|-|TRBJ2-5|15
CATSDPGQEQETQYF
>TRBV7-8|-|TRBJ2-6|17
CASSNTGFSYWANVLTF
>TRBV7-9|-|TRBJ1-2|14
CASRQTEGLNGYTF
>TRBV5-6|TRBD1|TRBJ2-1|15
CASSLLGTGGNEQFF
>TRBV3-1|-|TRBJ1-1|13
CASSQFEGTEAFF
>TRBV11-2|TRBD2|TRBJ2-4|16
CTSSLDARTSLREQYF
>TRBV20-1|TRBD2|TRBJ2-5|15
CSARPPSGGQEEQYF
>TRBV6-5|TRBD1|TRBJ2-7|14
CASRRTGNSYEQYF
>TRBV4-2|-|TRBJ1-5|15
CASSQGIQGSQPQHF
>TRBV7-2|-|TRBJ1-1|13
CASSRWQNTEAFF
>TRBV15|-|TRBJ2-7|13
CATSRNPEEEQYF
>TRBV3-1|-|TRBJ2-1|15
CASSPTGPRGNEQFF
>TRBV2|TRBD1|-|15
CASRTQTGPQNIQYF
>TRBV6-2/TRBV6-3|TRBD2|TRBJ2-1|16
CASRPGLAGGLNEQFF
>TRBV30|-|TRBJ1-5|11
CAGSVGMAQHF
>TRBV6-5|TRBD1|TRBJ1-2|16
CASSRGTGPTNYGYTF
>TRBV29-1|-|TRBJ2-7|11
CSVGPGNEQYF
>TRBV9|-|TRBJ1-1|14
CASSVVTGLAEAFF
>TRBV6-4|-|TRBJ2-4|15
CASSDSGGPQNIQYF
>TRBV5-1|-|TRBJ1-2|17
CASSPGTVFSLGHGYTF
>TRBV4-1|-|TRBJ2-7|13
CASSSRLNYEQYF
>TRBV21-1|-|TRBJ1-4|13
CASSGTGDEKLFF
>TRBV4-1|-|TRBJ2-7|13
CASSQVPGYEQYF
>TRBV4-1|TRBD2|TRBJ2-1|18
CASSQDPAGLAAPGEQFF
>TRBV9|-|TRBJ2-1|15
CASSLQGLTYNEQFF
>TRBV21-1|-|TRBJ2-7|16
CASSKVGDSVTYEQYF
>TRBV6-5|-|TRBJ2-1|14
CASGKGNSYNEQFF
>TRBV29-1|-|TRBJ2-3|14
CSVEVVGVEDTQYF
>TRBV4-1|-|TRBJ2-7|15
CASSQDTGPGYEQYF
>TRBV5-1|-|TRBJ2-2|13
CASSRDVNGELFF
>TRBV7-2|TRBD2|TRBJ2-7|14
CASSSGLLVYEQYF
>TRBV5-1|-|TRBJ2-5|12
CASSSDNYAQYF
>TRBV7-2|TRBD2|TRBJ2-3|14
CASSLTGGLDTQYF
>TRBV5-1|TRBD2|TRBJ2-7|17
CASSSSGTSRLNHEQYF
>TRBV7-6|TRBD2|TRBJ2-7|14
CASSLATGGGEQYF
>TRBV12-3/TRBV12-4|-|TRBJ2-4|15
CASSATGPAKNIQYF
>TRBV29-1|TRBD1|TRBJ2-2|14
CSVRGQTNTGELFF
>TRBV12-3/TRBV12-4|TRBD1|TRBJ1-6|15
CASSRQGGLNSPLHF
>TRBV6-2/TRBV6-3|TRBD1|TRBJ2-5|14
CASSYDNRGRKQYF
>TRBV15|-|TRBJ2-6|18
CATSSGGQGTMGANVLTF
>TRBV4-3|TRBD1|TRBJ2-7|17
CASSQDPTGTGVDEQYF
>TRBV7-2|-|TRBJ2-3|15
CASSLVYASTDTQYF
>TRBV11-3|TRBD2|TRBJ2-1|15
CASSFGSGAYDEQFF
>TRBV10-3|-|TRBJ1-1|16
CAISERPVGENTEAFF
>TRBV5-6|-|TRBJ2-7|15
CASSLLAGISYEQYF
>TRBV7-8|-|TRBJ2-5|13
CASSAPDGETQYF
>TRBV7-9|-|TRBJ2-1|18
CVSSLGLAPPIAYNEQFF
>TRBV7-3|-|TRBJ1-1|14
CASNPGAGDTEAFF
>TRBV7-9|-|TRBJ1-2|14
CASSLARGNYGYTF
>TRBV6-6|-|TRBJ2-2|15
CASSFQGSGTGELFF
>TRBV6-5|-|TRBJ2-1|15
CASSYDFNSYNEQFF
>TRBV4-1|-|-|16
CASSQEGGRLGDEQYF